This T cell receptor beta chain was observed in a study of T cells after yellow fever vaccination. MiXCR was run by TCRdb on the 5' RACE reads, yielding one entry per CDR3 protein. The data contain some 500,000 distinct CDR3 sequences, approximately 13% of them singletons. Study-wide findings and caveats: The secondary response was weaker but peaked faster, day 5 versus 15.

Germline V lookup: CDR1 SGHRS, CDR2 YFSETQ. With V trimmed by 6 bases and J by 6 bases, 14 bases remained unmatched. There are 16 residues in the CDR3. Comment on this clonotype: The antigen remains undetermined.

The source is a man aged 30 to 39 who received the YFV17D yellow fever vaccine. Sample: PBMCs, taken on the day of the yellow fever booster vaccination. V is TRBV5-1 and J is TRBJ2-7, with TRBD2 matching 11 bases. CDR3 region: CASTSDSGRASGEQYF. In nucleotides, the CDR3 is TGCGCCAGCACCTCCGATAGCGGGAGGGCCTCTGGCGAGCAGTACTTC. Variable domain in full (rest from reference TRBV5-1 and TRBJ2-7): KAGVTQTPRYLIKTRGQQVTLSCSPISGHRSVSWYQQTPGQGLQFLFEYFSETQRNKGNFPGRFSGRQFSNSRSEMNVSTLELGDSALYLCASTSDSGRASGEQYFGPGTRLTVT.